This T cell receptor (beta chain) was recovered during a study of blood T cell repertoires in COVID-19. TCRdb's copy holds only in-frame clones and misses some; the assay was immunoSEQ multiplex PCR. The table shows some 220,000 clones, with 70% to 85% occurring only once. Germline CDR1 reads SGHVS; CDR2 reads FQNEAQ. The CDR3 contains 12 residues. Trimming left V 1 base short and J 6 bases short, with 6 bases between. The source of this sequence is a man in his fifties with active or convalescent COVID-19. The gene calls are TRBV7-8 and TRBJ1-2; D gene uncertain. Sequencing was done on a sample of peripheral blood. This CDR3 is CASSLGEDGYTF. In DNA form, the CDR3 reads TGTGCCAGCAGCTTAGGGGAGGATGGCTACACCTTC.